This T cell receptor (beta chain) is from a study of cytomegalovirus exposure and HLA in healthy donors. Overall study findings and caveats: Cytomegalovirus status was reportedly diagnosed by the classifier with high sensitivity and specificity.

Profiling relied on immunoSEQ multiplex PCR, and the TCRdb table lists in-frame clones only, not all of them. The sample yields about 43,000 clones, roughly 92% seen once. As concerns this clone: Its specificity is not known.

This CDR3 region has 14 residues. Per the germline V gene, CDR1 is SGHTA and CDR2 is FQGNSA. The V and J ends lost 8 bases and 12 bases respectively, with 20 bases between them. The chain employs TRBV7-2 and TRBJ1-6, with a tentative D call TRBD1 (5 bases). The sample was PBMCs. This receptor was obtained from a young man in good health and CMV-seronegative. As DNA, the CDR3 is TGTGCCAGCTCCGGGGCGGGGACTCAGGGACCCCTCCACTTT. Translated, it gives CASSGAGTQGPLHF.